This record looks at one T cell receptor beta chain sequence and its context. Its specificity is unknown. Libraries were prepared by immunoSEQ multiplex PCR; TCRdb keeps only in-frame clonotypes and omits some of them. There are some 330,000 clones in the sample; about nine tenths occur only once, and approximately 5.8% lies in the top ten. The data stem from a study of Ad26.COV2.S vaccination and SARS-CoV-2 variants. About the research overall: Each vaccinee took Ad26.COV2.S intramuscularly, once or twice 56 days apart.

Broader study findings: Possible underestimation of total T cell responses by the TCR breadth and depth analyses was noted. The authors reported substantial breadth in spike-specific CD8+ and CD4+ T cell responses after vaccination.

Treatment meaning: around 19 received Ad26.COV2.S at low or high dose, single or two shots; 5 received placebo; per-sample allocation not given. The investigators took samples on day 63 after the first vaccine or placebo injection. Trimming shortened V by 4 bases and J by 1 base, and 7 bases separated the two germline ends. The germline V gene has CDR1 SGHVS and CDR2 FNYEAQ. This CDR3 has 13 amino acids. This TCR came from a person between 18 and 65 years old who received the Ad26.COV2.S COVID-19 vaccine or a placebo. V usage is TRBV7-6 and J usage is TRBJ1-2; the D is unclear. The sequenced sample was peripheral blood, obtained in a trial of Ad26.COV2.S vaccine versus placebo. The CDR3 region has the DNA TGTGCCAGCAGCTACGGGGATAACTATGGCTACACCTTC. As protein: CASSYGDNYGYTF. The full variable domain, its missing parts supplied by reference TRBV7-6 and TRBJ1-2, is GAGVSQSPRYKVTKRGQDVALRCDPISGHVSLYWYRQALGQGPEFLTYFNYEAQQDKSGLPNDRFSAERPEGSISTLTIQRTEQRDSAMYRCASSYGDNYGYTFGSGTRLTVV.